The clone carrying this TCR beta chain was recorded many times. The antigen is not known. Thyroid surgery was performed in patients who had received no treatment beforehand. These data belong to a study of metastatic and nonmetastatic thyroid tumors. Turning to the study itself: A comparison of repertoires was made across blood and tumor or nodule tissue from malignant and benign thyroid patients.

The CDR3 sequence is 14 residues long. Germline CDR1 SGHTA, CDR2 FQGNSA. With V trimmed by 8 bases and J by 2 bases, 4 bases remained unmatched. Whole-study findings and limits: Reports indicated that malignant thyroid tumors showed significantly higher TCR beta diversity than benign nodules did, in blood and tumor.

Original methodology: Between-group CDR3 differences, defined by clinicopathological status, yielded a distant-metastasis classifier for papillary thyroid cancer. Via MiXCR, TCRdb re-called the PCR reads. In this record, the V and J calls reflect TCRdb's handling and not the investigators' own analysis. The profile shows around 18,000 clones, more than 25% of them singletons. The sequence was collected from a female donor with papillary thyroid cancer or a benign thyroid nodule (not recorded which). Some clones in this sample may be carry-over from other donors' samples. This chain joins TRBV7-2 and TRBJ2-2, with 8 positions matching TRBD1. The specimen was tumor tissue. CDR3 DNA: TGTGCCAGCCGGGACAGGCCTAACACCGGGGAGCTGTTTTTT. Its protein is CASRDRPNTGELFF.